These 27 T cell receptor beta chains share one sample of origin, sequenced in a study of T-cell memory formation after mild COVID-19. One entry per CDR3 protein results from TCRdb running MiXCR on the 5' RACE reads. The sample carries about 180,000 distinct CDR3 sequences, 18% recorded once. Sample: PBMCs or a T cell subset sorted from them (not recorded which). The receptor set was obtained from a man aged 18 to 29 who had mild COVID-19 (a few samples of this study predate the infection). Cell type and time point are not known.

The chain joins TRBV18 to TRBJ1-1, with 11 bases lining up with TRBD1. CDR3 length: 16 residues. Trimming took 5 bases from V and 6 from J; bases not matched to a gene: 11. From germline, CDR1 is KGHSH and CDR2 LQKENI. The CDR3 loop is CASSAVPGTGGSEAFF. The CDR3 bases are TGTGCCAGCTCAGCGGTACCCGGGACAGGGGGATCTGAAGCTTTCTTT.

This clonotype was detected only a few times. The CDR3 nucleotides are TGCGCCAGCAGCAGGGCGCCCCCGACGGCAGATACGCAGTATTTT. This gives the protein CASSRAPPTADTQYF. The chain carries TRBV5-1 and TRBJ2-3; D not resolved. CDR1 is SGHRS, CDR2 YFSETQ, per germline. Trimming cost V 4 bases and J 4 bases, with 16 bases left between them. The CDR3 has 15 amino acids.

V usage is TRBV7-9 and J usage is TRBJ2-6; D not resolved. The CDR3 totals 15 residues. Germline V gene data show CDR1 as SEHNR and CDR2 as FQNEAQ (reference sequence). V dropped 5 bases and J dropped 2 bases, with 10 bases sitting between them. The chain's CDR3 is CASSPRRTGANVLTF. The CDR3 coding sequence is TGTGCCAGCAGCCCCCGACGAACTGGGGCCAACGTCCTGACTTTC. The entire variable domain, with the rest obtained from reference TRBV7-9 and TRBJ2-6, is as follows: DTGVSQNPRHKITKRGQNVTFRCDPISEHNRLYWYRQTLGQGPEFLTYFQNEAQLEKSRLLSDRFSAERPKGSFSTLEIQRTEQGDSAMYLCASSPRRTGANVLTFGAGSRLTVL.

This clonotype was detected a few times. V usage is TRBV19 and J usage is TRBJ2-2; TRBD1 matches 10 bases. Germline assignment: CDR1 LNHDA and CDR2 SQIVND (reference sequence). This CDR3 has 13 residues. V gave up 11 bases and J gave up 3 bases; unmatched junction bases: 3. The CDR3 loop is CACGQGDTGELFF. The CDR3 DNA reads as TGTGCCTGCGGACAGGGGGACACCGGGGAGCTGTTTTTT.

This clonotype was seen many times. The rearrangement links TRBV20-1 to TRBJ2-3, with 8 positions matching TRBD2. The germline gives CDR1 DFQATT, CDR2 SNEGSKA (reference sequence). The CDR3 spans 15 residues. J gave up 2 bases and V 0 bases, and 4 bases lay outside the gene matches. The CDR3 DNA reads TGCAGTGCTAGAGATCCGGGGGGGGTCACAGATACGCAGTATTTT. Amino acid sequence: CSARDPGGVTDTQYF.

The chain has TRBV12-3 or TRBV12-4 and TRBJ1-5, with 8 bases fitting TRBD1. This CDR3 contains 13 residues. V lost 6 bases and J lost 6; bases outside the gene matches: 4. CDR3 sequence: CASRTGEGQPQHF. CDR3 coding DNA: TGTGCCAGCAGGACAGGGGAGGGTCAGCCCCAGCATTTT.

The J gene is TRBJ2-3, the V gene TRBV7-3; 10 bases line up with TRBD2. Looked up from germline, CDR1 is SGHTA and CDR2 is FQGTGA. The CDR3 extends over 16 amino acids. Trimming at V came to 4 bases and at J to 2 bases, leaving 6 bases not matched to a gene. CDR3 in amino acids: CASSSVAGGSTDTQYF. CDR3 DNA: TGTGCCAGCAGCTCCGTAGCGGGGGGTTCCACAGATACGCAGTATTTT.

This clonotype occurred a few times. V and J are TRBV7-6 and TRBJ2-5; the match to TRBD1 covers 8 bases. This CDR3 is 15 amino acids long. J was trimmed by 9 bases and V by 6 bases; bases with no gene match: 15. The germline V gene has CDR1 SGHVS and CDR2 FNYEAQ. The CDR3 sequence is CASRQSQGARGAQYF. CDR3 nucleotide sequence: TGTGCCAGCAGGCAGAGCCAGGGGGCTCGAGGGGCCCAGTACTTC.

The chain uses TRBV18 and TRBJ2-5; D gene unclear. Germline CDR1 KGHSH, CDR2 LQKENI. Trimming cost V 3 bases and J 5 bases, with 7 bases left between them. This CDR3 spans 12 amino acids. Written as DNA, the CDR3 is TGTGCCAGCTCACCCCAGGAGGAGACCCAGTACTTC. Translation gives CASSPQEETQYF.

This clonotype turned up a few times. This chain uses TRBV10-3 with TRBJ2-6, with no clear D. Deletions cut 8 bases from V and 0 bases from J, with 5 bases between. CDR1 and CDR2 (germline): ENHRY, SYGVKD. The CDR3 contains 13 residues. For the CDR3, the DNA is TGTGCCATCTATAGCTCTGGGGCCAACGTCCTGACTTTC. It is translated as CAIYSSGANVLTF.

The chain carries TRBV4-2 and TRBJ1-1; 7 bases match TRBD1. CDR3 size: 15 residues. Germline V lookup: CDR1 LGHNA, CDR2 YNFKEQ. Trimming removed 4 bases from V and 3 bases from J; junction bases left unmatched: 8. The CDR3 DNA reads as TGTGCCAGCAGCCCGGGACAGACCTTGGACACTGAAGCTTTCTTT. Amino acid sequence: CASSPGQTLDTEAFF.

The chain employs TRBV5-1 and TRBJ2-1; D call uncertain. This CDR3 is 14 amino acids long. CDR1 and CDR2 (germline): SGHRS, YFSETQ. Trimming stripped 0 bases from V and 8 bases from J, with 12 bases between. CDR3 residues: CASSLEGRSDEQFF. CDR3 in DNA: TGCGCCAGCAGCTTGGAGGGCAGGTCCGATGAGCAGTTCTTC.

This clonotype has just a few counts. This chain connects TRBV12-3 or TRBV12-4 to TRBJ1-1, with no clear D. CDR3 size: 11 residues. V was cut by 8 bases and J by 5 bases, with 9 bases left in between. The CDR3 spells CASAHRTEAFF. The CDR3 bases are TGTGCCAGCGCACATCGGACTGAAGCTTTCTTT.

The chain couples TRBV20-1 to TRBJ1-1, with D unclear. CDR3 length: 14 amino acids. Germline V gene data show CDR1 as DFQATT and CDR2 as SNEGSKA (reference sequence). Trimming removed 3 bases from V and 1 base from J, with 12 bases in between. The CDR3 protein is CSARPTGRNTEAFF. The CDR3 DNA reads TGCAGTGCTAGGCCGACGGGGAGGAACACTGAAGCTTTCTTT.

This clonotype has more than one count but fewer than ten. The rearrangement joins TRBV20-1 to TRBJ2-1, with 9 bases fitting TRBD2. Germline lookup yields CDR1 DFQATT and CDR2 SNEGSKA (reference sequence). The CDR3 loop spans 17 amino acids. V shed 0 bases, J shed 6 bases, and the junction held 12 bases outside the gene matches. This CDR3 reads CSAREGLGAGGLNEQFF. CDR3 DNA sequence: TGCAGTGCTAGAGAGGGGTTGGGAGCGGGGGGCCTCAATGAGCAGTTCTTC.

The rearrangement links TRBV20-1 to TRBJ1-1; unclear D gene. Per germline, CDR1 DFQATT and CDR2 SNEGSKA (reference sequence). The length of the CDR3 is 12 residues. The germline V and J ends were trimmed by 3 bases and 5 bases, with 10 bases remaining between them. CDR3 DNA sequence: TGCAGTGCTAGGACAAGACCAACTGAAGCTTTCTTT. It yields the protein CSARTRPTEAFF.

The table lists this clonotype with a few counts. This chain uses TRBV20-1 with TRBJ1-5; no reliable D call. The CDR3 runs to 13 residues. V was clipped by 3 bases and J by 5 bases, with 11 bases between them. The germline V gene encodes CDR1 DFQATT and CDR2 SNEGSKA (reference sequence). CDR3 DNA sequence: TGCAGTGCTAGGCCCGGGAACTATCAGCCCCAGCATTTT. Protein: CSARPGNYQPQHF.

CDR3 region: CASGGGTVNEKLFF. DNA of the CDR3: TGTGCCAGCGGGGGAGGAACAGTCAATGAAAAACTGTTTTTT. The chain couples TRBV12-3 or TRBV12-4 to TRBJ1-4, with a tentative D call TRBD1 (5 bases). This CDR3 has 14 amino acids. The V and J ends lost 8 bases and 5 bases respectively, with 15 bases between them.

This clonotype has ten or more counts. The rearrangement uses TRBV4-2 and TRBJ2-5, with D hard to call. The CDR3 is 14 amino acids. Per germline, CDR1 LGHNA and CDR2 YNFKEQ. Trimming took off 1 base at V and 3 bases at J, with 9 bases between the two ends. The CDR3 region is CASSQAVGEETQYF. The CDR3 bases are TGTGCCAGCAGCCAAGCCGTGGGCGAAGAGACCCAGTACTTC.

The J gene is TRBJ1-5, the V gene TRBV20-1; D is uncertain. V was shortened by 0 bases and J by 2 bases, with 14 bases between the two germline ends. The CDR3 is 16 residues long. Per germline, CDR1 DFQATT and CDR2 SNEGSKA (reference sequence). CDR3 sequence reads: CSARDPTGGGNQPQHF. DNA of the CDR3: TGCAGTGCTAGAGATCCGACGGGTGGCGGCAATCAGCCCCAGCATTTT.

This clonotype was seen a handful of times. The chain employs TRBV29-1 and TRBJ2-6; D unresolved. CDR1 SQVTM and CDR2 ANQGSEA come from the germline V gene. The V end lost 3 bases, the J end lost 1 base, and 7 bases lay between the germline ends. The CDR3 consists of 14 residues. For the CDR3, the DNA is TGCAGCGTTGAGATCGGTTCTGGGGCCAACGTCCTGACTTTC. Protein sequence: CSVEIGSGANVLTF.

This clonotype was found a few times. The chain uses TRBV20-1 and TRBJ2-3; D is perhaps TRBD1 or TRBD2 (5 bases each). Germline V gene sequence: CDR1 DFQATT, CDR2 SNEGSKA (reference sequence). Trimming pared 3 bases from V and 0 bases from J, leaving 10 bases between. The CDR3 is 14 residues long. The CDR3 protein is CSASLGPSTDTQYF. The CDR3 bases are TGCAGTGCTAGTCTGGGACCGAGCACAGATACGCAGTATTTT.

The chain employs TRBV7-6 and TRBJ2-3; D not certain. Trimming took off 3 bases at V and 3 bases at J, with 10 bases between the two ends. The CDR3 is 14 amino acids. CDR1 is SGHVS, CDR2 FNYEAQ, per germline. The CDR3 spells CASSLEYGTDTQYF. The DNA of the CDR3 is TGTGCCAGCAGCTTGGAGTACGGGACAGATACGCAGTATTTT.

This chain joins TRBV7-2 and TRBJ2-1, with D unclear. CDR1 and CDR2 (germline): SGHTA, FQGNSA. The CDR3 covers 13 residues. Between the trimmed V and J ends, which lost 5 bases and 7 bases, there was a span of 12 bases. This CDR3 reads CASSPFTGNEQFF. CDR3 nucleotides: TGTGCCAGCAGCCCCTTCACGGGTAATGAGCAGTTCTTC.

The V call is TRBV5-1, the J call TRBJ1-4; tentatively, D is TRBD1 (5 bases). V was shortened by 4 bases and J by 8 bases, with 15 bases between the two germline ends. CDR1 and CDR2 (germline): SGHRS, YFSETQ. The CDR3 has 14 residues. As DNA, the CDR3 is TGCGCCAGCAGCCGTAAAGGGGAGACCGAAAAACTGTTTTTT. It codes for CASSRKGETEKLFF.

The rearrangement uses TRBV5-5 and TRBJ2-3; 9 bases agree with TRBD2. Per the germline V gene, CDR1 is SGHKS and CDR2 is YYEKEE (reference sequence). The junction had 26 bases not matched to a gene; V was cut back by 9 bases and J by 0 bases. The length of the CDR3 is 21 residues. The CDR3 loop reads CATSLGGGASGALSSTDTQYF. CDR3 in DNA: TGTGCCACCTCCCTGGGGGGGGGAGCTAGCGGGGCCCTCAGTAGCACAGATACGCAGTATTTT.

This clonotype was seen a handful of times. This chain joins TRBV5-1 and TRBJ1-2; TRBD1 agrees at 11 bases. The CDR3 has 15 amino acids. Germline V gene sequence: CDR1 SGHRS, CDR2 YFSETQ. V dropped 3 bases and J dropped 4; count of bases not matched to a gene: 5. The CDR3 DNA is TGCGCCAGCAGCTCCGGACAGGGGGCCAGCTATGGCTACACCTTC. Translated: CASSSGQGASYGYTF.